This paragraph reports one T cell receptor beta chain. Its target is not known. A TCRbeta library incorporating unique molecular identifiers was prepared. TCRdb processed the PCR reads anew with MiXCR; each CDR3 protein has one entry. There are about a million distinct CDR3 sequences in the sample; about 29% occur only once, and 25% to 35% lies in the top ten. The entry originates in a study of T-cell reconstitution after alpha-beta-depleted transplantation in children. Study findings and constraints: At around two months after transplant, the alpha-beta T cells were reportedly derived from several hundred expanded clones that came from non-depleted graft cells.

Germline V lookup: CDR1 MNHNS, CDR2 SASEGT. The CDR3 contains 14 residues. The ends were cut back, 6 bases at V and 2 bases at J, with 14 bases in the middle. The V call is TRBV6-1, the J call TRBJ2-7; no clear D. The specimen comprised PBMCs, mostly from graft donor cells, sampled 360 days after TCRalphabeta/CD19-depleted stem cell transplant. The sequence was obtained from a boy under two years old who had a stem cell transplant for SCID, so the T cells may come from the graft donor. The CDR3: CASSPQVGTYEQYF. In nucleotides, the CDR3 is TGTGCCAGCAGCCCCCAGGTAGGGACCTACGAGCAGTACTTC.